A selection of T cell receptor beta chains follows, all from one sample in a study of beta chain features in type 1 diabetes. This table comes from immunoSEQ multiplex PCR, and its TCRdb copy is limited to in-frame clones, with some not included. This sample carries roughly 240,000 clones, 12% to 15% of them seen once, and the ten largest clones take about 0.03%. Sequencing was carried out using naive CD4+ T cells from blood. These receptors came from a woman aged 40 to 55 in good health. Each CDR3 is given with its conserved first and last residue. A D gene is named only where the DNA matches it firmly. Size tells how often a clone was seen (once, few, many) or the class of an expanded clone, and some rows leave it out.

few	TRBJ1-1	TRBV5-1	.	CASSPQGNTEAFF	TGCGCCAGCAGCCCCCAGGGGAACACTGAAGCTTTCTTT
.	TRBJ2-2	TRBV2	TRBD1	CASRTGGTGELFF	TGTGCCAGCAGGACAGGGGGCACCGGGGAGCTGTTTTTT
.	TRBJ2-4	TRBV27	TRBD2	CASKRLAENIQYF	TGTGCCAGCAAACGACTAGCAGAAAACATTCAGTACTTC
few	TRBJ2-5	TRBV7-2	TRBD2	CASTGLAGPQETQYF	TGTGCCAGCACCGGACTAGCGGGGCCCCAAGAGACCCAGTACTTC
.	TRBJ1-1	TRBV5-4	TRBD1	CASSFGTGNTEAFF	TGTGCCAGCAGCTTCGGGACAGGGAACACTGAAGCTTTCTTT
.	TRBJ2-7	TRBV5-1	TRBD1	CASSLKGTGYEQYF	TGCGCCAGCAGCTTGAAAGGGACAGGCTACGAGCAGTACTTC
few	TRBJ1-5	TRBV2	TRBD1	CASSGDSWQPQHF	TGTGCCAGCAGTGGGGACAGCTGGCAGCCCCAGCATTTT
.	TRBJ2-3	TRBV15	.	CATSSAEFGQPGADTQYF	TGTGCCACCAGCAGTGCTGAATTCGGACAGCCGGGCGCAGATACGCAGTATTTT
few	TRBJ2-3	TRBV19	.	CASSPLRLADTQYF	TGTGCCAGTAGTCCTCTAAGACTAGCAGATACGCAGTATTTT
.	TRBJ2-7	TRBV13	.	CASSLTSGGFEQYF	TGTGCCAGCAGCTTAACCTCCGGGGGTTTCGAGCAGTACTTC
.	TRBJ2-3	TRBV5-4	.	CASSRGTDTQYF	TGTGCCAGCAGTCGGGGGACAGATACGCAGTATTTT
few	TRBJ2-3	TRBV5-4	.	CASSGQGGGTDTQYF	TGTGCCAGCAGCGGCCAGGGGGGCGGCACAGATACGCAGTATTTT
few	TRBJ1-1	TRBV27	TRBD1	CASSSYQGAGSATEAFF	TGTGCCAGCAGTTCCTACCAGGGGGCAGGGTCAGCCACTGAAGCTTTCTTT
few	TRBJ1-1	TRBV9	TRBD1	CASSFMTGWNTEAFF	TGTGCCAGCAGCTTTATGACAGGGTGGAACACTGAAGCTTTCTTT
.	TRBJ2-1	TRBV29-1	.	CSVELRGSYNEQFF	TGCAGCGTTGAGCTCAGGGGTTCCTACAATGAGCAGTTCTTC
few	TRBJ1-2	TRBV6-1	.	CASSEEISLYGYTF	TGTGCCAGCAGTGAAGAAATTTCCCTATATGGCTACACCTTC
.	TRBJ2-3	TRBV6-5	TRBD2	CASSYSSSGGGYTQYF	TGTGCCAGCAGTTACTCCTCTAGCGGGGGAGGGTATACGCAGTATTTT
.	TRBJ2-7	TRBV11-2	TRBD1	CASRAMGQSYEQYF	TGTGCCAGCAGAGCCATGGGACAGTCCTACGAGCAGTACTTC
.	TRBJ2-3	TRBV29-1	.	CSVAGPADTQYF	TGCAGCGTTGCAGGGCCAGCAGATACGCAGTATTTT
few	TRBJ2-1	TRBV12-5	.	CASAPEGRRYNEQFF	TGTGCTAGTGCCCCGGAGGGCAGGCGCTACAATGAGCAGTTCTTC
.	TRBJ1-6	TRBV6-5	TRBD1	CASSITGQGISPLHF	TGTGCCAGCAGTATTACGGGACAGGGCATTTCACCCCTCCACTTT
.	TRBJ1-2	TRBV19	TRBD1	CASRPGQAYGYTF	TGTGCCAGTCGACCGGGACAGGCCTATGGCTACACCTTC
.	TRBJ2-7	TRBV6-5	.	CASSHRGSLYF	TGTGCCAGCAGTCATAGGGGTAGCCTATACTTC
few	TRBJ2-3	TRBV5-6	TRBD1	CASSWGTGEADTQYF	TGTGCCAGCAGCTGGGGGACAGGGGAAGCAGATACGCAGTATTTT
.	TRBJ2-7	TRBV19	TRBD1	CASSSTGSREQYF	TGTGCCAGTAGTTCGACAGGGAGTCGCGAGCAGTACTTC
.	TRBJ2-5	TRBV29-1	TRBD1	CSAQTGSFETQYF	TGCAGCGCTCAGACAGGGTCGTTTGAGACCCAGTACTTC
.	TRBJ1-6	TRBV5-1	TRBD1	CASSLAGGQRALHF	TGCGCCAGCAGCTTGGCAGGGGGCCAGCGGGCCCTCCACTTT
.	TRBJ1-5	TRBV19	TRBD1	CASSIGTGGNQPQHF	TGTGCCAGTAGTATTGGGACAGGGGGTAATCAGCCCCAGCATTTT
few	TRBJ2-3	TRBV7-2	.	CASSFSFATTDTQYF	TGTGCCAGCAGCTTTAGCTTCGCGACTACAGATACGCAGTATTTT
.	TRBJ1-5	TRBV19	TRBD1	CASSTRLTGRNQPQHF	TGTGCCAGTAGTACCCGACTGACAGGGCGCAATCAGCCCCAGCATTTT
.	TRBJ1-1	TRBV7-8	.	CASSLRRLNTEAFF	TGTGCCAGCAGCTTACGGCGGCTGAACACTGAAGCTTTCTTT
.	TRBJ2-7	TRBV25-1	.	CASSLAGGYEQYF	TGTGCCAGCAGCTTGGCAGGGGGGTACGAGCAGTACTTC
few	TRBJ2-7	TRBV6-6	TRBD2	CASSPGGEGSEQYF	TGTGCCAGCAGCCCTGGGGGGGAAGGGAGCGAGCAGTACTTC
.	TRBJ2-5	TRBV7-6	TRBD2	CASSLEGARGSETQYF	TGTGCCAGCAGCTTAGAAGGCGCGCGGGGGTCTGAGACCCAGTACTTC
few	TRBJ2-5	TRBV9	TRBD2	CASSVAPTSGQETQYF	TGTGCCAGCAGCGTAGCTCCGACTAGCGGGCAAGAGACCCAGTACTTC
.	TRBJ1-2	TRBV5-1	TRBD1	CASSPGQSALYGYTF	TGCGCCAGCAGCCCGGGACAGTCCGCGCTCTATGGCTACACCTTC
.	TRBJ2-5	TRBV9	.	CASSVALAVETQYF	TGTGCCAGCAGCGTAGCGCTAGCCGTGGAGACCCAGTACTTC
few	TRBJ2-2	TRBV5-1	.	CASSLRTSNTGELFF	TGCGCCAGCAGCTTGAGGACTTCGAACACCGGGGAGCTGTTTTTT
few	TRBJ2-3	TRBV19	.	CASTEPGPLTDTQYF	TGTGCCAGTACCGAACCAGGGCCCCTCACAGATACGCAGTATTTT
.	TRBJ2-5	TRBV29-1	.	CSVVTGDQETQYF	TGCAGCGTTGTGACAGGCGACCAAGAGACCCAGTACTTC
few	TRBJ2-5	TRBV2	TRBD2	CASSPELAGVSAAQYF	TGTGCCAGCAGTCCTGAACTAGCGGGGGTCTCCGCGGCTCAGTACTTC
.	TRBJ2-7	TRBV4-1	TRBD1	CASSQDWTGQYF	TGCGCCAGCAGCCAAGATTGGACAGGGCAGTACTTC
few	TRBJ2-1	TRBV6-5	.	CASSPARGNYEQFF	TGTGCCAGCAGCCCCGCGCGGGGAAACTATGAGCAGTTCTTC
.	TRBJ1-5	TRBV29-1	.	CSVSNRDSNQPQHF	TGCAGCGTTTCCAACAGAGATAGCAATCAGCCCCAGCATTTT
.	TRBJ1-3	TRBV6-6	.	CASSSPREGNTIYF	TGTGCCAGCAGTAGTCCCCGGGAGGGAAACACCATATATTTT